This entry is about one TCR beta chain. TCRdb reprocessed the 5' RACE reads and stores each CDR3 protein as one record, lacking DNA. Recorded for this sample: over 120,000 distinct CDR3 sequences. The source of the sample is a study of T cells expressing NK-cell markers. Study-level information: Eight donors were sequenced, of whom seven were HCMV-seropositive, while the remaining one was HCMV-seronegative.

Germline assignment: CDR1 LNHNV and CDR2 YYDKDF (reference sequence). CDR3 length: 16 residues. The chain is built from TRBV15 and TRBJ2-1; TCRdb lists TRBD2, though no DNA is available to test this call. The receptor was derived from a man between 18 and 29 years old in good health. Sequenced input: blood T cells: a sorted CD56 or NKG2C T cell subset, CD4+ or CD8+ T cells, or bulk PBMC T cells (not recorded which). CDR3 region: CATSRVFGGSTNEQFF.